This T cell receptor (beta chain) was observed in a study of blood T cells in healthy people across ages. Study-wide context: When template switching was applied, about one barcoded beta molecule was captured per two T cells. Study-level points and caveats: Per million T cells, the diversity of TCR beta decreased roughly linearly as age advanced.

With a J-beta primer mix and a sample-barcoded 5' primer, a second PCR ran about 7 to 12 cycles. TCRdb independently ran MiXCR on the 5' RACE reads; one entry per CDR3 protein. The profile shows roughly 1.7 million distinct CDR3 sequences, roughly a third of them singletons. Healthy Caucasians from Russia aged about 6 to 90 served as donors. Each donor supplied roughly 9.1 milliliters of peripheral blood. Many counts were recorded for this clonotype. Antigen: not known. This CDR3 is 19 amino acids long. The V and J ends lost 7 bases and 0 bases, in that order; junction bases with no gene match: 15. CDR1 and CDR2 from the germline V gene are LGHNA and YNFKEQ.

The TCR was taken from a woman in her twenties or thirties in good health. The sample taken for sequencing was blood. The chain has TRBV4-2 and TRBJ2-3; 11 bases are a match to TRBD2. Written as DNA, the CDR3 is TGTGCCAGCATCGTGGCTAGCGGGAGGCAAGTGGCTAGCACAGATACGCAGTATTTT. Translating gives CASIVASGRQVASTDTQYF.